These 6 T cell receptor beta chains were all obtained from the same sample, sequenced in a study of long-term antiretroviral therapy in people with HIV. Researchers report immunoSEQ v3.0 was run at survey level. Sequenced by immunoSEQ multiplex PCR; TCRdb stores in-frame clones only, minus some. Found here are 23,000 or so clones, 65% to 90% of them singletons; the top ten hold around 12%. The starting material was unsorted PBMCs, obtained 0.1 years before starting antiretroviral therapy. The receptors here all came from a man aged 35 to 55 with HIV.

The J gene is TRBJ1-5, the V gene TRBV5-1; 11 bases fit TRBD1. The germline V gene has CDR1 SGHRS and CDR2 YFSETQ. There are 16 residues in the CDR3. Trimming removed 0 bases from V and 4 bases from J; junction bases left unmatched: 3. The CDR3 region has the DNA TGCGCCAGCAGCTTGGCCGGGACAGGGGGTAATCAGCCCCAGCATTTT. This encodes CASSLAGTGGNQPQHF.

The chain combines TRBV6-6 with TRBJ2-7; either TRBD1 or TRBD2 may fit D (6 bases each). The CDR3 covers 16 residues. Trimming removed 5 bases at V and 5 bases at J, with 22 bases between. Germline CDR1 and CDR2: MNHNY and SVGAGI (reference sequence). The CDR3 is CASSRSGFGGLDEQYF. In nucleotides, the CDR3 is TGTGCCAGCAGTCGTTCGGGGTTTGGGGGGCTCGACGAGCAGTACTTC.

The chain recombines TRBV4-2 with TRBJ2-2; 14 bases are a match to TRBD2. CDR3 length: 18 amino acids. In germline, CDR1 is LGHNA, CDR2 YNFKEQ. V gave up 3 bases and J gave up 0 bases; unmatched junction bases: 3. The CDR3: CASSQGLAGVPNTGELFF. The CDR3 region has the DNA TGTGCCAGCAGCCAGGGACTAGCGGGGGTACCGAACACCGGGGAGCTGTTTTTT.

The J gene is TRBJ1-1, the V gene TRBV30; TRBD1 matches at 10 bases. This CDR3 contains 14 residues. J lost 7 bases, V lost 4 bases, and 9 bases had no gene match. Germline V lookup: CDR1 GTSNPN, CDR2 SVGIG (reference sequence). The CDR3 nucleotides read TGTGCCTGGACCGGAGGACAGGGGGTGGGTGAAGCTTTCTTT. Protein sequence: CAWTGGQGVGEAFF.

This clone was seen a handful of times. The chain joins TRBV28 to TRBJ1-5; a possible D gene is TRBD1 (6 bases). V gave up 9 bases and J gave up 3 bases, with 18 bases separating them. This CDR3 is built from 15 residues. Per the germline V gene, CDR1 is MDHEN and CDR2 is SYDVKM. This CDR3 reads CASLRTAYYNQPQHF. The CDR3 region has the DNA TGTGCCAGTCTAAGGACAGCTTATTACAATCAGCCCCAGCATTTT.

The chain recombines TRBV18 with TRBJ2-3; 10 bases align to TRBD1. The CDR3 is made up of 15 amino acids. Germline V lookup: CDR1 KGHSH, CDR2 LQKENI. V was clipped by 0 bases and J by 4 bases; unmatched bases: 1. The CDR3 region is CASSPPGQGSDTQYF. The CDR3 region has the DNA TGTGCCAGCTCACCACCGGGACAGGGGTCAGATACGCAGTATTTT. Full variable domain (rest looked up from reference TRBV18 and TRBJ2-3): NAGVMQNPRHLVRRRGQEARLRCSPMKGHSHVYWYRQLPEEGLKFMVYLQKENIIDESGMPKERFSAEFPKEGPSILRIQQVVRGDSAAYFCASSPPGQGSDTQYFGPGTRLTVL.